These 24 T cell receptor beta chains share one sample of origin, sequenced in a study of blood T cells in healthy people across ages. With a J-beta primer mix and a sample-barcoded 5' primer, a second PCR ran 7 to 11 cycles. MiXCR, applied by TCRdb to the 5' RACE reads, yields one record per CDR3 protein. Of some 1.4 million distinct CDR3 sequences detected, roughly 45% appear once; the ten largest clones hold approximately 7.9%. The sequenced sample was blood. These receptors were collected from a woman younger than 30 in good health.

The chain uses TRBV5-5 and TRBJ2-5; 8 positions match TRBD1. The CDR3 consists of 17 residues. V gave up 3 bases and J gave up 1 base; unmatched junction bases: 11. Per the germline V gene, CDR1 is SGHKS and CDR2 is YYEKEE (reference sequence). The DNA for the CDR3 is TGTGCCAGCAGCTCAAATGTAGCGGACAGGGCCCAAGAGACCCAGTACTTC. This encodes CASSSNVADRAQETQYF.

This chain joins TRBV6-1 and TRBJ2-5, with D unclear. Per the germline V gene, CDR1 is MNHNS and CDR2 is SASEGT. The CDR3 consists of 13 residues. The V gene lost 4 bases and the J gene lost 11 bases, with 17 bases spanning the gap. The CDR3 coding sequence is TGTGCCAGCAGTGGAGAGTTGGGTCATGAGCAGTACTTC. It codes for CASSGELGHEQYF.

The rearrangement uses TRBV2 and TRBJ2-1; TRBD2 matches 9 bases. Germline V CDR1 and CDR2: SNHLY, FYNNEI. The J segment lost 2 bases and the V segment lost 4 bases, leaving 3 bases of the junction unmatched. CDR3 size: 15 residues. CDR3 in amino acids: CASSGGTSPYNEQFF. The CDR3 nucleotides are TGTGCCAGCAGTGGAGGGACTAGCCCCTACAATGAGCAGTTCTTC. The whole variable domain, filled in from reference TRBV2 and TRBJ2-1, reads EPEVTQTPSHQVTQMGQEVILRCVPISNHLYFYWYRQILGQKVEFLVSFYNNEISEKSEIFDDQFSVERPDGSNFTLKIRSTKLEDSAMYFCASSGGTSPYNEQFFGPGTRLTVL.

The rearrangement links TRBV7-2 to TRBJ2-5, with TRBD2 matching 11 bases. Looked up from germline, CDR1 is SGHTA and CDR2 is FQGNSA. The CDR3 totals 15 residues. V lost 5 bases, J lost 7 bases, and 9 bases stayed unmatched. CDR3 DNA: TGTGCCAGCAGCCAAGGGACTAGCGGTGGGGGGACCCAGTACTTC. This encodes CASSQGTSGGGTQYF. Drawing the rest from reference TRBV7-2 and TRBJ2-5, the complete variable domain is GAGVSQSPSNKVTEKGKDVELRCDPISGHTALYWYRQSLGQGLEFLIYFQGNSAPDKSGLPSDRFSAERTGGSVSTLTIQRTQQEDSAVYLCASSQGTSGGGTQYFGPGTRLLVL.

This clonotype appeared a few times. This sequence joins TRBV6-4 and TRBJ1-5, with unresolved D. Germline-derived CDR1 and CDR2 are MRHNA and SNTAGT. The CDR3 runs to 13 residues. V was cut by 4 bases and J by 7 bases, with 11 bases left in between. The CDR3 sequence: CASSVEVWQPQHF. For the CDR3, the DNA is TGTGCCAGCAGTGTCGAGGTATGGCAGCCCCAGCATTTT.

This clonotype showed up just a few times. The chain combines TRBV5-4 with TRBJ2-7; 11 bases are a match to TRBD2. CDR1 and CDR2 from the germline V gene are SGHNT and YYREEE (reference sequence). The CDR3 is made up of 14 amino acids. J was trimmed by 3 bases and V by 5 bases; bases with no gene match: 4. CDR3 nucleotide sequence: TGTGCCAGCAGGTCTAGCGGGGGGCGCTACGAGCAGTACTTC. Its translation: CASRSSGGRYEQYF.

The chain couples TRBV6-4 to TRBJ2-1; D may be TRBD1 (6 bases). The CDR3 loop spans 15 amino acids. The V gene lost 4 bases and the J gene lost 4 bases, with 14 bases spanning the gap. In germline, CDR1 is MRHNA, CDR2 SNTAGT. As DNA, the CDR3 is TGTGCCAGCAGTGCGGAGACAGGTTTTTACAATGAGCAGTTCTTC. This gives the protein CASSAETGFYNEQFF.

The chain uses TRBV7-2 and TRBJ2-4, with D unresolved. The V and J ends lost 6 bases and 2 bases respectively, with 17 bases between them. CDR1 is SGHTA, CDR2 FQGNSA, per germline. The CDR3 covers 16 residues. CDR3 DNA sequence: TGTGCCAGCAGATCCCTACAGACCCTAACCAAAAACATTCAGTACTTC. Amino acids: CASRSLQTLTKNIQYF.

The chain carries TRBV7-9 and TRBJ2-5; 8 nucleotides agree with TRBD1. The assigned J gene may be wrong: the sequence end matches TRBJ2-7 better. Germline values: CDR1 SEHNR, CDR2 FQNEAQ (reference sequence). CDR3 size: 15 residues. CDR3 loop: CASSPGQGITYEQYF. The DNA of the CDR3 is TGTGCCAGCAGCCCAGGACAGGGAATTACCTACGAGCAGTACTTC.

This rearrangement joins TRBV16 to TRBJ2-7, with a weak D call TRBD1 (5 bases). Germline CDR1 reads KGHSY; CDR2 reads FQNENV. V was pared by 2 bases and J by 10 bases, with 12 bases between. The CDR3 sequence is 12 residues long. The CDR3 protein is CASSQQGIDQYF. In DNA form, the CDR3 reads TGTGCCAGCAGCCAACAGGGTATCGACCAGTACTTC.

The rearrangement joins TRBV7-9 to TRBJ2-1; 8 nucleotides align to TRBD2. The germline V gene has CDR1 SEHNR and CDR2 FQNEAQ (reference sequence). Trimming cost V 5 bases and J 8 bases; bases outside gene matches: 11. This CDR3 spans 15 amino acids. CDR3 sequence: CASSVSGTRGHEQFF. The CDR3 nucleotides are TGTGCCAGCAGCGTTTCCGGGACTAGGGGACATGAGCAGTTCTTC.

The chain joins TRBV7-9 to TRBJ2-1; TRBD1 aligns across 8 bases. The CDR3 covers 13 residues. CDR1 is SEHNR, CDR2 FQNEAQ, per germline (reference sequence). V trimming: 0 bases; J trimming: 10 bases; junction bases outside the gene matches: 2. The DNA for the CDR3 is TGTGCCAGCAGCTTAGCGGACAGGGTGGAGCAGTTCTTC. Amino acid sequence: CASSLADRVEQFF. Complete variable domain (other parts from reference TRBV7-9 and TRBJ2-1): DTGVSQNPRHKITKRGQNVTFRCDPISEHNRLYWYRQTLGQGPEFLTYFQNEAQLEKSRLLSDRFSAERPKGSFSTLEIQRTEQGDSAMYLCASSLADRVEQFFGPGTRLTVL.

This clonotype was picked up a small number of times. The gene calls are TRBV7-9 and TRBJ2-3; no firm D call. V was cut by 9 bases and J by 2 bases, with 15 bases left in between. The CDR3 is 14 residues long. Germline V gives CDR1 SEHNR, CDR2 FQNEAQ (reference sequence). CDR3 residues: CASTSERLTDTQYF. DNA of the CDR3: TGTGCCAGTACATCAGAGCGTCTCACAGATACGCAGTATTTT.

This chain connects TRBV20-1 to TRBJ1-2, with no clear D. The germline gives CDR1 DFQATT, CDR2 SNEGSKA (reference sequence). V dropped 6 bases and J dropped 2 bases, with 13 bases sitting between them. CDR3 length equals 13 residues. The CDR3 DNA reads as TGCAGTGCCCGCCGGACTGTCAACTATGGCTACACCTTC. Residues: CSARRTVNYGYTF.

This clonotype was found a few times. The chain combines TRBV7-2 with TRBJ1-2; TRBD1 matches 7 bases. CDR1 and CDR2 (germline): SGHTA, FQGNSA. After removal of 5 bases from V and 1 base from J, the junction contained 7 bases not matched to a gene. The CDR3 runs to 15 residues. The CDR3 loop reads CASSIRQGGNYGYTF. The CDR3 DNA sequence: TGTGCCAGCAGCATCCGACAGGGCGGTAACTATGGCTACACCTTC.

The V gene is TRBV5-1, the J gene TRBJ1-1; no firm D call. The V end lost 1 base, the J end lost 1 base, and 11 bases lay between the germline ends. Germline-derived CDR1 and CDR2 are SGHRS and YFSETQ. The CDR3 is 15 amino acids. CDR3 nucleotide sequence: TGCGCCAGCAGCTTGTGGGAGTTGAAGAACACTGAAGCTTTCTTT. Amino acids: CASSLWELKNTEAFF.

The genes are TRBV2 and TRBJ2-5; the D gene is possibly TRBD2 (5 bases). V lost 4 bases, J lost 5 bases, and 17 bases lay in between. CDR1 and CDR2 (germline): SNHLY, FYNNEI. The CDR3 loop spans 15 amino acids. The CDR3 spells CASSVQRGARETQYF. CDR3 nucleotides: TGTGCCAGCAGTGTTCAACGGGGTGCGAGGGAGACCCAGTACTTC.

This chain links TRBV20-1 with TRBJ1-2; 8 nucleotides agree with TRBD1. Trimming cost V 6 bases and J 4 bases; bases outside gene matches: 13. The CDR3 is 15 residues long. Germline V gives CDR1 DFQATT, CDR2 SNEGSKA (reference sequence). The CDR3 region has the DNA TGCAGTGCCCCGGTCGGACAGGGTCGAGGCTATGGCTACACCTTC. It encodes CSAPVGQGRGYGYTF.

The J gene is TRBJ2-1, the V gene TRBV28; either TRBD1 or TRBD2 may supply D (5 bases each). The CDR3 consists of 13 residues. Per the germline V gene, CDR1 is MDHEN and CDR2 is SYDVKM. Between the trimmed V and J ends, which lost 11 bases and 7 bases, there was a span of 18 bases. The CDR3 nucleotides read TGTGCCGGCTCCGGGGCCCCCTGGAATGAGCAGTTCTTC. This codes for CAGSGAPWNEQFF.

V usage is TRBV15 and J usage is TRBJ1-1; D is unclear. The CDR3 has 16 amino acids. With 4 bases removed from V and 1 base from J, the gap between germline ends came to 16 bases. Germline CDR1 reads LNHNV; CDR2 reads YYDKDF (reference sequence). The CDR3 loop reads CATSTFEMLENTEAFF. The DNA for the CDR3 is TGTGCCACCAGCACCTTCGAGATGCTGGAGAACACTGAAGCTTTCTTT.

CDR3 sequence (DNA): TGTGCCAGCAGTGAATACACAAATCCGGGACAGAAACAAGATGGCTACACCTTC. It specifies CASSEYTNPGQKQDGYTF. The V and J genes are TRBV25-1 and TRBJ1-2; 7 positions agree with TRBD1. V lost 0 bases to trimming and J lost 6 bases; unmatched junction nucleotides: 16. The CDR3 totals 18 residues. Germline CDR1 is MGHDK and CDR2 is SYGVNS.

Concerning this clonotype itself: The junction departs from the called germline gene at one end, perhaps through a read error. The chain employs TRBV7-9 and TRBJ1-5; D remains ambiguous. This CDR3 has 14 residues. Germline-derived CDR1 and CDR2 are SEHNR and FQNEAQ (reference sequence). The chain's CDR3 is CASGLADSNQPQHF. The CDR3 region has the DNA TGTGCCAGCGGCTTAGCGGATAGCAATCAGCCCCAGCATTTT.

This chain joins TRBV3-1 and TRBJ1-4; maybe TRBD1 (6 bases). This CDR3 has 16 residues. Looked up from germline, CDR1 is LGHDT and CDR2 is YNNKEL (reference sequence). Trimming left V 7 bases short and J 0 bases short, with 15 bases between. The CDR3 nucleotides read TGTGCCAGCACCCGAGGGGGACCTACAACTAATGAAAAACTGTTTTTT. It is translated as CASTRGGPTTNEKLFF. Based on the CDR3 plus reference TRBV3-1 and TRBJ1-4, the full variable domain is DTAVSQTPKYLVTQMGNDKSIKCEQNLGHDTMYWYKQDSKKFLKIMFSYNNKELIINETVPNRFSPKSPDKAHLNLHINSLELGDSAVYFCASTRGGPTTNEKLFFGSGTQLSVL.

This clonotype has only a few counts. This chain uses TRBV7-2 with TRBJ2-3; D could derive from TRBD1 or TRBD2 (5 bases each). V lost 3 bases to trimming and J lost 4 bases, with 8 bases between them. The germline CDR1 and CDR2 sequences are SGHTA and FQGNSA. This CDR3 has 13 residues. The CDR3 here is CASSFVGADTQYF. The CDR3 DNA follows: TGTGCCAGCAGCTTTGTGGGGGCAGATACGCAGTATTTT.